The clone carrying this TCR beta chain showed up many times. The authors built TCR beta libraries using iRepertoire HTBI primers and Arm-PCR of CDR3 regions. TCRdb re-called the multiplex PCR reads with MiXCR, one entry per CDR3 protein. In the table there are some 370,000 distinct CDR3 sequences, roughly 24% of which are singletons. Germline V gives CDR1 MDHEN, CDR2 SYDVKM. The CDR3 length is 11 residues. The V end was cut by 4 bases, the J end by 4 bases, with 4 bases between. The data were taken from a study of regulatory T cells in long-lasting Graves disease. Regarding time point: persistent/refractory GD, antithyroid drugs over 5 years with positive TRAb. RNA from PBMCs was the source of the TCR library.

This clonotype was obtained from a woman in her thirties or forties with Graves disease. The chain uses TRBV28 and TRBJ1-2; D remains ambiguous. Sequencing was performed on peripheral blood mononuclear cells (PBMCs), taken when the disease was refractory, from a patient treated with antithyroid drugs. CDR3 sequence: CASSWLYGYTF. CDR3 nucleotides: TGTGCCAGCAGTTGGCTCTATGGCTACACCTTC.